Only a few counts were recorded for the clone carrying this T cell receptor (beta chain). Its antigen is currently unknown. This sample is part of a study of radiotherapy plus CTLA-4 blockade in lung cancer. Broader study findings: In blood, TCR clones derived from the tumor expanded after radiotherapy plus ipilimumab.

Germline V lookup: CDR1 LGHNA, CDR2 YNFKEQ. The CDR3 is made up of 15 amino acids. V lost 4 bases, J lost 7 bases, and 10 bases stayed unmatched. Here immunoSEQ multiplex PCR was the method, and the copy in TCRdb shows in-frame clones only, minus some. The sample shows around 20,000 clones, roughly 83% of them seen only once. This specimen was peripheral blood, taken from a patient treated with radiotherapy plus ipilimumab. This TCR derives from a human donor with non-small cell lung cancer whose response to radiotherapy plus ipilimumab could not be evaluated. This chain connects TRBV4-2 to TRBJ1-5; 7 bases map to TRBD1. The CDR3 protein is CASSPEVGGRQPQHF. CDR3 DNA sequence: TGTGCCAGCAGCCCGGAAGTAGGGGGCCGACAGCCCCAGCATTTT.